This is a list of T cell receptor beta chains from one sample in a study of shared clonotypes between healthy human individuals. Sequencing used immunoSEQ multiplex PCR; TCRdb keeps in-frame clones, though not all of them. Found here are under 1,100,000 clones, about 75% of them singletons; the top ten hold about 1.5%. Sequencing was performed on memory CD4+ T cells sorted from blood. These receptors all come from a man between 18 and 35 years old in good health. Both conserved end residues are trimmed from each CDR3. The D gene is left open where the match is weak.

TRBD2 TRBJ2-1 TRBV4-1 ASSLIPGGSSYNEQF
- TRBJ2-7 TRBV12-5 ASVGISYEQY
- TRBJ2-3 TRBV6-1 ASSGTVPPVVATQY
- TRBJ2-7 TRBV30 AWRNEQY
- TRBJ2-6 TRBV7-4 ASSLVPKRGSCEANVLT
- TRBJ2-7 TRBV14 ASSAGQTYHEQY
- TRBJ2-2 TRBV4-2 ASSQDGRSTGTGELF
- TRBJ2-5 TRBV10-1 ASSEGGKETQY
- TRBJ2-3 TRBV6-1 ASSAARSTDTQY
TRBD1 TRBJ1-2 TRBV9 ASSVRQGHGYT
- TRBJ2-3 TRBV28 ASSLPGTDTQY
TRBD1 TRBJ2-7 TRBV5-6 ASSRDRVPEQY
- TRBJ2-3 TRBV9 ASSVSRGPPDTQY
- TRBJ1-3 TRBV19 ASSPDMGNTIY
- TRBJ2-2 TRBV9 ASSVAGDTGELF
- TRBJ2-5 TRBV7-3 ASSLMGREETQY
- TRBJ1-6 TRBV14 ASSQGQGRSPLH
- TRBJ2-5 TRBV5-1 ASSNPNWETQY
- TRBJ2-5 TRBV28 ASSPRRTPTQY
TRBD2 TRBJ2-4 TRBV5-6 ASSPPGLAGNIQY
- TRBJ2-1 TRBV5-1 ASSLEFEQF
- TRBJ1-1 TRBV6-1 ASHPGRNTEAF
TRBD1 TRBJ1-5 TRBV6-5 ASSPGQGQPQH